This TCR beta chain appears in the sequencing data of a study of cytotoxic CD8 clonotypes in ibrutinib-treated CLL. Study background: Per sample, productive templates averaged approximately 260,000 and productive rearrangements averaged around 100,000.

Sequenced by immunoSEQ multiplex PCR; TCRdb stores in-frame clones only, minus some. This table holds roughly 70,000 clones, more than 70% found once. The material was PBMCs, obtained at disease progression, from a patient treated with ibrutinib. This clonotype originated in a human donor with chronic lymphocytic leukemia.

CDR3 residues: CASRIAGGHEQFF. CDR3 in DNA: TGTGCCAGCAGGATAGCGGGGGGGCATGAGCAGTTCTTC. The V and J genes are TRBV6-1 and TRBJ2-1; TRBD2 agrees at 11 bases. The CDR3 runs to 13 residues. Germline CDR1 and CDR2: MNHNS and SASEGT. Trimming cost V 6 bases and J 8 bases; bases outside gene matches: 3.